The 11 T cell receptor beta chains given below trace back to one sample, sequenced in a study of blood T cell repertoires in COVID-19. The protocol was immunoSEQ multiplex PCR, while the TCRdb copy is restricted to in-frame clones and leaves out a portion. The sample lists about 140,000 clones; 80% to 85% were seen once. What was sequenced was peripheral blood. The source is a human donor in a cohort sampled during active COVID-19.

The chain combines TRBV25-1 with TRBJ2-7, with 7 bases lining up with TRBD2. There are 18 residues in the CDR3. The trim removed 2 bases at V and 3 bases at J, leaving 16 bases unmatched. Germline V gives CDR1 MGHDK, CDR2 SYGVNS. CDR3 protein: CASSEIMASGSTCYEQYF. The CDR3 DNA is TGTGCCAGCAGTGAAATAATGGCTAGCGGATCCACTTGCTACGAGCAGTACTTC.

V is TRBV2 and J is TRBJ2-7, with D hard to call. The ends were cut back, 0 bases at V and 4 bases at J, with 13 bases in the middle. The CDR3 extends over 15 amino acids. Germline V CDR1 and CDR2: SNHLY, FYNNEI. The CDR3 sequence is CASSEAQSDLYEQYF. The DNA of the CDR3 is TGTGCCAGCAGTGAAGCGCAGTCAGATTTGTACGAGCAGTACTTC. Combining the CDR3 with reference TRBV2 and TRBJ2-7 gives the whole variable domain EPEVTQTPSHQVTQMGQEVILRCVPISNHLYFYWYRQILGQKVEFLVSFYNNEISEKSEIFDDQFSVERPDGSNFTLKIRSTKLEDSAMYFCASSEAQSDLYEQYFGPGTRLTVT.

The CDR3 reads CASSLAGRESQPQHF. CDR3 DNA sequence: TGTGCCAGCAGCTTGGCCGGGCGGGAATCTCAGCCCCAGCATTTT. This sequence joins TRBV5-6 and TRBJ1-5, with D hard to call. V lost 0 bases and J lost 6, with 13 bases in between. Germline values: CDR1 SGHDT, CDR2 YYEEEE. CDR3 length: 15 amino acids. The full variable domain, with the rest looked up from reference TRBV5-6 and TRBJ1-5, is DAGVTQSPTHLIKTRGQQVTLRCSPKSGHDTVSWYQQALGQGPQFIFQYYEEEERQRGNFPDRFSGHQFPNYSSELNVNALLLGDSALYLCASSLAGRESQPQHFGDGTRLSIL.

The chain is built from TRBV5-1 and TRBJ2-3; 7 nucleotides line up with TRBD1. CDR3 length equals 13 residues. The trim removed 0 bases at V and 10 bases at J, leaving 5 bases unmatched. Germline lookup yields CDR1 SGHRS and CDR2 YFSETQ. CDR3 bases: TGCGCCAGCAGCTTGGTTGGGCAGGGGGCGCAGTATTTT. Protein sequence: CASSLVGQGAQYF.

The gene calls are TRBV27 and TRBJ2-2; D is unclear. Germline loops: CDR1 MNHEY, CDR2 SMNVEV (reference sequence). The CDR3 consists of 14 residues. V was clipped by 5 bases and J by 0 bases, with 7 bases between them. CDR3 sequence: CASSPGTNTGELFF. DNA for the CDR3: TGTGCCAGCAGTCCAGGAACGAACACCGGGGAGCTGTTTTTT.

The genes are TRBV28 and TRBJ1-5; 7 bases match TRBD1. The germline CDR1 and CDR2 sequences are MDHEN and SYDVKM. The CDR3 runs to 15 residues. J lost 2 bases, V lost 7 bases, and 8 bases had no gene match. The CDR3 reads CASIFTGVRNQPQHF. The CDR3 DNA follows: TGTGCCAGCATCTTCACAGGGGTACGCAATCAGCCCCAGCATTTT. The full variable domain, with the rest looked up from reference TRBV28 and TRBJ1-5, is DVKVTQSSRYLVKRTGEKVFLECVQDMDHENMFWYRQDPGLGLRLIYFSYDVKMKEKGDIPEGYSVSREKKERFSLILESASTNQTSMYLCASIFTGVRNQPQHFGDGTRLSIL.

The chain uses TRBV7-2 and TRBJ1-1; D possibly corresponds to TRBD1 (5 bases). Trimming pared 4 bases from V and 5 bases from J, leaving 11 bases between. Germline CDR1 is SGHTA and CDR2 is FQGNSA. This CDR3 has 13 residues. CDR3 in DNA: TGTGCCAGCAGCTCGCAGGGTTCGACTGAAGCTTTCTTT. Its protein is CASSSQGSTEAFF.

CDR3 amino acids: CASTRQGNYAGGYTF. CDR3 DNA sequence: TGTGCCAGCACCCGACAGGGGAACTATGCAGGCGGCTACACCTTC. This sequence joins TRBV27 and TRBJ1-2, with 8 nucleotides matching TRBD1. In germline, CDR1 is MNHEY, CDR2 SMNVEV (reference sequence). J gave up 8 bases and V 7 bases, and 15 bases lay outside the gene matches. The CDR3 is 15 residues long.

The chain recombines TRBV5-6 with TRBJ2-7; 9 bases map to TRBD1. The CDR3 sequence is 14 residues long. In germline, CDR1 is SGHDT, CDR2 YYEEEE. J gave up 5 bases and V 4 bases, and 7 bases lay outside the gene matches. Here the CDR3 DNA reads TGTGCCAGCAGCCCCGGGACAGGGAGTAACGAGCAGTACTTC. Its translation is CASSPGTGSNEQYF.

The rearrangement joins TRBV9 to TRBJ2-3; D is perhaps TRBD2 (5 bases). This CDR3 has 16 amino acids. CDR1 and CDR2 (germline): SGDLS, YYNGEE. Trimming removed 4 bases at V and 1 base at J, with 16 bases between. This chain's CDR3 is CASSSSRTLRTDTQYF. DNA of the CDR3: TGTGCCAGCAGCTCCTCCCGGACTCTCCGCACAGATACGCAGTATTTT.

V is TRBV6-2 or TRBV6-3 and J is TRBJ2-5; 8 bases align to TRBD2. Germline V gives CDR1 MNHEY, CDR2 SVGEGT. The CDR3 has 15 amino acids. V lost 0 bases to trimming and J lost 3 bases; unmatched junction nucleotides: 3. CDR3 DNA sequence: TGTGCCAGCAGTTACTCAGGAGCGGGAGAAGAGACCCAGTACTTC. Amino acid sequence: CASSYSGAGEETQYF.